This T cell receptor beta chain is drawn from a study of T cells after yellow fever vaccination. Notes on the study in general: High-abundance clonotypes from the bulk population could contaminate FACS-sorted repertoires. Overall, a small share of clonotypes was seen in both CD4 and CD8 compartments.

This clonotype has more than one count but fewer than ten. Its antigen is unidentified. 5'RACE template switching produced TCR cDNA carrying a universal primer site and UMIs. TCRdb recomputed calls from the 5' RACE reads with MiXCR, one row per CDR3 protein. The sample carries 150,000 to 200,000 distinct CDR3 sequences, approximately 6.2% recorded once. V shed 2 bases and J 8 bases; nucleotides not matched to a gene: 8. CDR3 size: 15 residues. CDR1 is SGHAT and CDR2 is FQNNGV in the germline V gene. This clonotype originated in a man younger than 35 who received the YFV17D yellow fever vaccine. The gene calls are TRBV11-2 and TRBJ1-2, with 10 positions matching TRBD1. The sample here was CD4+ T cells sorted from PBMCs, taken on the day of the first yellow fever vaccination. The CDR3 region has the DNA TGTGCCAGCAGCTTACTTGGGACAGGGGACTCCGGCTACACCTTC. Amino acid sequence: CASSLLGTGDSGYTF.